Listed here are 2 T cell receptor beta chains from one sample, sequenced in a study of regulatory T cells in long-lasting Graves disease. Time point denoted: newly diagnosed GD, antithyroid drugs for less than 3 months. RNA isolated from PBMCs was used to make the TCR library. Both iRepertoire HTBI primers and Arm-PCR of CDR3 regions were used to build the TCR beta libraries. TCRdb used MiXCR to reprocess the multiplex PCR reads, holding one entry per CDR3 protein. Here the sample spans around 420,000 distinct CDR3 sequences, roughly 15% being singletons. Sequencing used peripheral blood mononuclear cells (PBMCs), obtained at new diagnosis, from a patient treated with antithyroid drugs. Every receptor here comes from a female donor with Graves disease.

This chain connects TRBV20-1 to TRBJ1-1; 12 nucleotides match TRBD1. The CDR3 covers 17 residues. The V gene end was trimmed by 1 base and the J gene end by 3 bases; junction bases not matched to a gene: 9. Germline CDR1 and CDR2: DFQATT and SNEGSKA (reference sequence). DNA for the CDR3: TGCAGTGCTAGAGGGGACAGGGGGCGGATCGGAGACACTGAAGCTTTCTTT. The encoded protein is CSARGDRGRIGDTEAFF.

A few counts support this clonotype. The chain uses TRBV4-3 and TRBJ2-1; 10 nucleotides align to TRBD2. Per the germline V gene, CDR1 is LGHNA and CDR2 is YSLEER. With 1 base clipped from V and 4 bases from J, the junction kept 13 bases outside the gene matches. CDR3 length equals 19 residues. CDR3 protein: CASSQVSLPASGRYNEQFF. The DNA of the CDR3 is TGCGCCAGCAGCCAAGTCTCTCTCCCGGCTAGCGGGAGATACAATGAGCAGTTCTTC.